This T cell receptor beta chain was sequenced for a study of cytomegalovirus exposure and HLA in healthy donors. Study conclusions and caveats: Earlier results showed most TCR beta V segments being productive about 87% or about 30% of the time. Among immune exposure information, only CMV serostatus was available.

Vbeta (60) and Jbeta (13) primers were used in the PCR. TCRdb's table, derived via immunoSEQ multiplex PCR, lists solely in-frame clones and lacks some. The sample holds 30,000 to 40,000 clones. As concerns this clone: Its antigen is unknown.

Donors in the study were healthy people who gave bone marrow. The TCR sequence derives from a human donor in good health. Sample: PBMCs.

The CDR3 is CASSLTGDTQYF. As DNA, the CDR3 is TGTGCCAGCAGCTTGACCGGAGATACGCAGTATTTT. The rearrangement joins TRBV5-8 to TRBJ2-3; D uncertain. CDR3 length: 12 residues. Trimming stripped 1 base from V and 5 bases from J, with 5 bases between. Germline V gene sequence: CDR1 SGHTS, CDR2 YDEGEE.